The rows below give T cell receptor beta chains drawn from one sample of a study of monozygotic twins with cystic fibrosis. Profiling relied on immunoSEQ multiplex PCR, and the TCRdb table lists in-frame clones only, not all of them. Altogether approximately 32,000 clones are present, 96% being singletons, with the ten largest covering around 0.15%. The sequenced material came from blood. These receptors all stem from a girl aged 2-10 years with cystic fibrosis. Both conserved end residues are part of each CDR3. The order of the fields is D gene, J gene, V gene, clone size, CDR3 protein, CDR3 DNA. The D gene is left open where the match is weak. Clone size is stated in some rows and not others, as once, few, many or a class when expanded.

D: .
J: TRBJ2-7
V: TRBV28
size: .
CDR3: CASSLTGNSYEQYF
DNA: TGTGCCAGCAGTTTAACAGGGAACTCCTACGAGCAGTACTTC

D: .
J: TRBJ2-7
V: TRBV5-4
size: .
CDR3: CASSLDREGYEQYF
DNA: TGTGCCAGCAGCTTGGACAGGGAGGGCTACGAGCAGTACTTC

D: TRBD1
J: TRBJ1-2
V: TRBV6-4
size: .
CDR3: CASRLTGEANYGYTF
DNA: TGTGCCAGCAGGCTGACAGGGGAAGCTAACTATGGCTACACCTTC

D: .
J: TRBJ1-1
V: TRBV30
size: .
CDR3: CAWSIPGAPGGAFF
DNA: TGTGCCTGGAGTATCCCGGGCGCCCCCGGGGGAGCTTTCTTT

D: .
J: TRBJ1-1
V: TRBV27
size: .
CDR3: CASSIDRNTEAFF
DNA: TGTGCCAGCAGTATCGACAGGAACACTGAAGCTTTCTTT

D: TRBD1
J: TRBJ1-2
V: TRBV6-1
size: .
CDR3: CASTKGQVYGYTF
DNA: TGTGCCAGCACAAAGGGACAGGTCTATGGCTACACCTTC

D: .
J: TRBJ2-2
V: TRBV19
size: .
CDR3: CASSIVGYGLSGTGELFF
DNA: TGTGCCAGTAGTATAGTGGGGTACGGGTTGTCCGGGACCGGGGAGCTGTTTTTT

D: .
J: TRBJ2-2
V: TRBV30
size: .
CDR3: CAWRNGFSGELFF
DNA: TGTGCCTGGAGGAACGGTTTCTCCGGGGAGCTGTTTTTT

D: TRBD2
J: TRBJ2-7
V: TRBV4-1
size: .
CDR3: CASSPEGPSGRAGEQYF
DNA: TGCGCCAGCAGCCCAGAGGGTCCTAGCGGGAGGGCCGGGGAGCAGTACTTC

D: TRBD1
J: TRBJ1-2
V: TRBV18
size: few
CDR3: CASSTGVSYGYTF
DNA: TGTGCCAGCTCTACAGGGGTTTCCTATGGCTACACCTTC

D: .
J: TRBJ2-2
V: TRBV19
size: .
CDR3: CASSISGAPGELFF
DNA: TGTGCCAGTAGTATTTCAGGGGCGCCCGGGGAGCTGTTTTTT

D: .
J: TRBJ1-5
V: TRBV30
size: .
CDR3: CAWSVQGTNQPQHF
DNA: TGTGCCTGGAGTGTACAAGGGACCAATCAGCCCCAGCATTTT

D: .
J: TRBJ2-7
V: TRBV5-1
size: .
CDR3: CASSLDVREYEQYF
DNA: TGCGCCAGCAGCTTGGATGTCCGAGAATACGAGCAGTACTTC

D: .
J: TRBJ2-3
V: TRBV6-5
size: .
CDR3: CAVKVTYSTDTQYF
DNA: TGTGCCGTGAAAGTCACCTATAGCACAGATACGCAGTATTTT

D: .
J: TRBJ1-1
V: TRBV5-6
size: .
CDR3: CASSDWGGTEAFF
DNA: TGTGCCAGCTCCGACTGGGGAGGCACTGAAGCTTTCTTT

D: .
J: TRBJ1-2
V: TRBV5-4
size: .
CDR3: CASSSKGEWYGYTF
DNA: TGTGCCAGCAGCTCGAAGGGGGAGTGGTATGGCTACACCTTC

D: .
J: TRBJ1-1
V: TRBV5-6
size: .
CDR3: CASSPRLGGNTEAFF
DNA: TGTGCCAGCAGCCCTAGACTAGGGGGTAACACTGAAGCTTTCTTT

D: .
J: TRBJ2-7
V: TRBV28
size: .
CDR3: CASSDPYEQYF
DNA: TGTGCCAGCAGTGATCCCTACGAGCAGTACTTC

D: .
J: TRBJ2-7
V: TRBV28
size: .
CDR3: CASSFAGDTYEQYF
DNA: TGTGCCAGCAGTTTCGCAGGGGATACCTACGAGCAGTACTTC

D: TRBD2
J: TRBJ2-5
V: TRBV5-1
size: .
CDR3: CASSFTTSGSWGTQYF
DNA: TGCGCCAGCAGCTTCACGACTAGCGGGTCATGGGGGACCCAGTACTTC

D: TRBD1
J: TRBJ1-1
V: TRBV7-9
size: .
CDR3: CASRRTGKNTEAFF
DNA: TGTGCCAGCAGGCGGACAGGCAAGAACACTGAAGCTTTCTTT

D: .
J: TRBJ1-1
V: TRBV7-8
size: .
CDR3: CASSPTDGLNTEAFF
DNA: TGTGCCAGCAGCCCGACGGACGGACTGAACACTGAAGCTTTCTTT

D: TRBD1
J: TRBJ1-5
V: TRBV19
size: .
CDR3: CASQTGVSNQPQHF
DNA: TGTGCCAGCCAGACAGGGGTTAGCAATCAGCCCCAGCATTTT

D: TRBD2
J: TRBJ2-7
V: TRBV5-1
size: .
CDR3: CASSSGTSGPYEQYF
DNA: TGCGCCAGCAGCTCAGGGACTAGCGGACCCTACGAGCAGTACTTC

D: .
J: TRBJ1-2
V: TRBV19
size: .
CDR3: CASSIGRRTYGYTF
DNA: TGTGCCAGTAGTATTGGCCGACGGACCTATGGCTACACCTTC

D: TRBD2
J: TRBJ2-3
V: TRBV5-1
size: .
CDR3: CASSGGSGGSTDTQYF
DNA: TGCGCCAGCAGCGGAGGAAGCGGGGGGAGCACAGATACGCAGTATTTT

D: .
J: TRBJ2-7
V: TRBV27
size: few
CDR3: CASSLQGGEQYF
DNA: TGTGCCAGCAGTTTGCAAGGAGGCGAGCAGTACTTC

D: TRBD1
J: TRBJ1-1
V: TRBV6-5
size: .
CDR3: CASSSTGVVNTEAFF
DNA: TGTGCCAGCAGTTCGACAGGGGTCGTGAACACTGAAGCTTTCTTT

D: .
J: TRBJ1-5
V: TRBV6-5
size: .
CDR3: CASRANSNQPQHF
DNA: TGTGCCAGCAGGGCGAATAGCAATCAGCCCCAGCATTTT

D: TRBD2
J: TRBJ2-1
V: TRBV29-1
size: .
CDR3: CSVEDGLVYEQFF
DNA: TGCAGCGTTGAAGACGGACTAGTCTATGAGCAGTTCTTC

D: .
J: TRBJ2-7
V: TRBV29-1
size: .
CDR3: CSVEVRGTYEQYF
DNA: TGCAGCGTTGAAGTCAGGGGCACCTACGAGCAGTACTTC

D: TRBD1
J: TRBJ1-6
V: TRBV30
size: .
CDR3: CAWGQGAEDSPLHF
DNA: TGTGCCTGGGGACAGGGGGCCGAGGATTCACCCCTCCACTTT

D: TRBD1
J: TRBJ1-5
V: TRBV4-2
size: .
CDR3: CASSQEVTGVQPQHF
DNA: TGTGCCAGCAGCCAAGAGGTAACAGGGGTCCAGCCCCAGCATTTT

D: TRBD1
J: TRBJ2-7
V: TRBV12-5
size: .
CDR3: CASGLGIGTGIYEQYF
DNA: TGTGCTAGTGGTTTGGGAATCGGGACAGGGATCTACGAGCAGTACTTC

D: .
J: TRBJ1-1
V: TRBV2
size: .
CDR3: CASSEEARSTEAFF
DNA: TGTGCCAGCAGTGAAGAAGCCAGAAGCACTGAAGCTTTCTTT

D: .
J: TRBJ2-1
V: TRBV20-1
size: .
CDR3: CSASINEQFF
DNA: TGCAGTGCTAGTATCAATGAGCAGTTCTTC

D: .
J: TRBJ1-5
V: TRBV6-5
size: .
CDR3: CASSYGGGSQPQHF
DNA: TGTGCCAGCAGTTACGGGGGGGGTAGTCAGCCCCAGCATTTT

D: .
J: TRBJ2-4
V: TRBV5-1
size: .
CDR3: CASSLAQGKNIQYF
DNA: TGCGCCAGCAGCTTGGCCCAGGGGAAAAACATTCAGTACTTC

D: .
J: TRBJ2-7
V: TRBV5-1
size: .
CDR3: CASRPGDTYEQYF
DNA: TGCGCCAGCAGGCCAGGGGACACGTACGAGCAGTACTTC

D: TRBD2
J: TRBJ2-2
V: TRBV2
size: .
CDR3: CASSERTGGTGELFF
DNA: TGTGCCAGCAGTGAACGAACGGGGGGAACCGGGGAGCTGTTTTTT

D: .
J: TRBJ1-3
V: TRBV6-6
size: once
CDR3: CASSYSGGFSGNTIYF
DNA: TGTGCCAGCAGTTACTCGGGGGGGTTCTCTGGAAACACCATATATTTT